A selection of T cell receptor beta chains follows, all from one sample in a study of blood T cell repertoires in COVID-19. Clones were read by immunoSEQ multiplex PCR, and TCRdb kept only the in-frame ones, dropping some. Of approximately 290,000 clones listed, approximately 83% are singletons. Specimen: peripheral blood. The source of these receptors is a person aged 70 to 85 with COVID-19, enrolled during active disease. Each CDR3 is given with its conserved first and last residue. D genes are given only for firm matches. The listing skips clone size in some rows; elsewhere it reads once, few, many or a size class.

TRBD1	.	TRBV5-1	TRBJ2-5	TGCGCCAGCAGCCCGACAGGGTTCGGAGAGACCCAGTACTTC	CASSPTGFGETQYF
TRBD1	.	TRBV7-2	TRBJ1-2	TGTGCCAGCAGCTTGGCACAGGGGTTTGGCTACACCTTC	CASSLAQGFGYTF
.	.	TRBV7-3	TRBJ1-4	TGTGCCAGCAGCTTAACGTTCAAATCCAGGGGCACTAATGAAAAACTGTTTTTT	CASSLTFKSRGTNEKLFF
.	.	TRBV7-9	TRBJ2-1	TGTGCCAGCAGCCCCTCCCCCCATGAGCAGTTCTTC	CASSPSPHEQFF
TRBD1	.	TRBV5-1	TRBJ2-7	TGCGCCAGCACTGACAGGGCGAATGCCCCCTACGAGCAGTACTTC	CASTDRANAPYEQYF
.	.	TRBV30	TRBJ1-2	TGTGCCTGGAGTCGGCAGGGGAGGGCGGGCTCCTTC	CAWSRQGRAGSF
.	.	TRBV24-1	TRBJ2-3	TGTGCCACCAGTGATTCGGTAACCCGCACAGATACGCAGTATTTT	CATSDSVTRTDTQYF
.	.	TRBV28	TRBJ2-2	TGTGCCAGCAGTAAAAGCCCTACTCACACCGGGGAGCTGTTTTTT	CASSKSPTHTGELFF
.	.	TRBV28	TRBJ1-5	TGTGCCAGCAGTTTACGTCGCGGTCAGCCCCAGCATTTT	CASSLRRGQPQHF
.	.	TRBV19	TRBJ2-7	TGTGCCAGTAGTATAAGCCCAGGCTCCTACGAGCAGTACTTC	CASSISPGSYEQYF
.	.	TRBV4-1	TRBJ2-1	TGCGCCAGCAGCCAAGAAGCTCGAGGGTTTGAGCAGTTCTTC	CASSQEARGFEQFF
.	few	TRBV10-3	TRBJ1-1	TGTGCCATCATGGTTAGCGTTGGATATGGTTCGATGGCTTTCTTT	CAIMVSVGYGSMAFF
.	.	TRBV5-4	TRBJ1-1	TGTGCCAGCAGCGGAGTAGATGAAGCTTTCTTT	CASSGVDEAFF
TRBD1	.	TRBV29-1	TRBJ2-7	TGCAGCGTTGAAGGCAGGGGGTCGTACGAGCAGTACTTC	CSVEGRGSYEQYF
.	.	TRBV19	TRBJ1-2	TGTGCCAGTAGTATGGTATCGGTGGAGGACTATGGCTACACCTTC	CASSMVSVEDYGYTF
.	.	TRBV19	TRBJ1-3	TGTGCCAGTAGTATGTGGGGCAGCGAAAACACCATATATTTT	CASSMWGSENTIYF
TRBD1	once	TRBV7-2	TRBJ1-2	TGTGCCAGCAGCGATAGACAGGGGGTAACTAATGGCTACACCTTC	CASSDRQGVTNGYTF
TRBD1	few	TRBV28	TRBJ1-5	TGTGCCAGCAGTTTAGGGGGACAGGGTGGACCGCCCCAGCATTTT	CASSLGGQGGPPQHF
.	.	TRBV30	TRBJ1-1	TGTGCCTGGGTGTTAAACACTGAAGCTTTCTTT	CAWVLNTEAFF
.	.	TRBV7-9	TRBJ2-5	TGTGCCAGCAGCTTAGTGCTAGGGGAAGAGACCCAGTACTTC	CASSLVLGEETQYF
TRBD2	.	TRBV5-4	TRBJ2-1	TGTGCCAGCAGCCCCCGGCTAGCGGGGACCTACAATGAGCAGTTCTTC	CASSPRLAGTYNEQFF
TRBD1	.	TRBV6-5	TRBJ1-5	TGTGCCAGCAGTCACCTGGACAGGGGTCAGCCCCAGCATTTT	CASSHLDRGQPQHF
TRBD1	.	TRBV18	TRBJ2-7	TGTGCCAGCTCACTCCGGACAGGGGGTTACGAGCAGTACTTC	CASSLRTGGYEQYF
.	.	TRBV2	TRBJ2-7	TGTGCCAGCACCCAATGGGCAGGGGCCTCCTACGAGCAGTACTTC	CASTQWAGASYEQYF